Only a few counts were recorded for the clone carrying this T cell receptor (beta chain). The antigen remains undetermined. CD4 T cells were positively selected, then CD8 T cells from the CD4-negative fraction. Four subsets defined by CD45RA and CD27 were sorted after CD3, CD4, CD8 and live/dead staining. This CDR3 region has 16 residues. Germline CDR1 and CDR2: MNHNS and SASEGT. V dropped 6 bases and J dropped 1 base, with 18 bases sitting between them. Two oligonucleotides, mixed equimolar, formed the beta constant-region primer covering TRBC1 and TRBC2. Nested alpha and beta constant-region primers with the SP2 primer drove four PCR rounds on ligated cDNA. TCRdb re-called the UMI-ligation and nested PCR reads through MiXCR, storing one row per CDR3 protein. The sample yields about 160,000 distinct CDR3 sequences, over 20% seen once. The data originate from a study of naive and memory T cell subsets.

Study outcomes and limitations: In naive cells, over 90% of TCR sequences were seen only once. Between naive and memory subsets, TCR abundance power law exponents differed. Possibly reflecting memory cells re-expressing CD45RA, a few larger clonotypes occurred in naive repertoires, especially CD8.

The chain uses TRBV6-1 and TRBJ1-1; no definite D call. The sequenced sample was naive CD4+ T cells from blood. This TCR was sampled from a human donor in good health. The CDR3 spells CASSDTFRPTNTEAFF. The CDR3 bases are TGTGCCAGCAGCGATACCTTTCGACCGACGAACACTGAAGCTTTCTTT.